This TCR beta chain was retrieved from a study of fetal regulatory T cell absence and autoimmunity. The J segment lost 0 bases and the V segment lost 4 bases, leaving 9 bases of the junction unmatched. Germline V gives CDR1 LGHNA, CDR2 YNFKEQ. This CDR3 has 17 amino acids. Sequenced by immunoSEQ multiplex PCR; TCRdb stores in-frame clones only, minus some. Of some 87,000 clones in the sample, approximately 75% were seen once. The receptor was isolated from a male donor with IPEX syndrome. Sequenced material: pancreas tissue. V is TRBV4-2 and J is TRBJ2-3; 8 positions match TRBD2. For the CDR3, the DNA is TGTGCCAGCAGCCGCTCTCTACTAGCGGCTAGCACAGATACGCAGTATTTT. Translating gives CASSRSLLAASTDTQYF.